This TCR beta chain was recovered during a study of shared clonotypes between healthy human individuals. As for the study in general: Used for every donor were three CD4 naive, three CD4 memory, two CD8 naive and one CD8 memory plate.

Method: immunoSEQ multiplex PCR; TCRdb's copy keeps in-frame clones and lacks some. This table holds some 1 million clones, approximately 76% found once. Study results and caveats: Though the depth was large, rarefaction showed that sorted-subset sequencing was incomplete.

CDR1 is GTSNPN, CDR2 SVGIG, per germline (reference sequence). The trim removed 4 bases at V and 8 bases at J, leaving 6 bases unmatched. The CDR3 runs to 14 residues. A word on this clone: Its specificity is not known.

Sequences were obtained from memory CD4+ T cells sorted from blood. Subset specified: CD45RA-negative fraction. The V gene is TRBV30, the J gene TRBJ2-1; 12 positions match TRBD2. This receptor was taken from a man aged 18 to 30 in good health. The CDR3 region is CAWTSGRALDEQFF. The CDR3 nucleotides are TGTGCCTGGACTAGCGGGAGGGCCCTCGATGAGCAGTTCTTC.